This T cell receptor (beta chain) was recovered during a study of T-cell reconstitution after alpha-beta-depleted transplantation in children. This CDR3 spans 13 amino acids. After removal of 5 bases from V and 2 bases from J, the junction contained 6 bases not matched to a gene. Germline CDR1 and CDR2: SQVTM and ANQGSEA. This clonotype has a count of ten or more. The TCRbeta library was prepared with unique molecular identifiers. TCRdb reprocessed the PCR reads via MiXCR and lists one record per CDR3 protein. The sample lists about 360,000 distinct CDR3 sequences; 13% were seen once. The clonotype was recovered from a human donor who donated a stem cell graft to a child with Fanconi anemia. The material sequenced was PBMCs, taken from the stem cell graft. This sequence joins TRBV29-1 and TRBJ2-7, with TRBD1 matching 7 bases. CDR3 in amino acids: CSVWDSATYEQYF. The CDR3 coding sequence is TGCAGCGTTTGGGACAGTGCTACCTACGAGCAGTACTTC.